One sample yielded the 24 T cell receptor beta chains listed below, sequenced in a study of metastatic and nonmetastatic thyroid tumors. TCRdb recomputed clones from the PCR reads via MiXCR. Seen here are tens of thousands of clones, more than 20% observed once, and the top ten hold over 9%. Patients had received no treatment of any kind before thyroid surgery. The sample taken for sequencing was blood. These receptors all come from a female donor with papillary thyroid cancer or a benign thyroid nodule (not recorded which). Some clones in this sample may be carry-over from other donors' samples.

This clone was recorded many times. V and J are TRBV27 and TRBJ2-1, with a weak D call TRBD2 (6 bases). Trimming cost V 3 bases and J 7 bases, with 7 bases left between them. Germline-derived CDR1 and CDR2 are MNHEY and SMNVEV (reference sequence). The CDR3 is 12 residues long. The CDR3 region is CASSFRGNEQFF. The CDR3 DNA reads as TGTGCCAGCAGTTTTCGGGGGAATGAGCAGTTCTTC.

The sample holds many counts of this clone. J is TRBJ2-7 and V is TRBV5-5; D remains unclear. This CDR3 region has 16 residues. Germline V gives CDR1 SGHKS, CDR2 YYEKEE (reference sequence). Trimming pared 0 bases from V and 3 bases from J, leaving 16 bases between. CDR3 loop: CASSLEGWAVGYEQYF. The CDR3 DNA reads as TGTGCCAGCAGCTTGGAGGGATGGGCAGTAGGCTACGAGCAGTACTTC.

This sequence joins TRBV6-1 and TRBJ1-1; D is uncertain. With 7 bases removed from V and 1 base from J, the gap between germline ends came to 4 bases. The germline V gene encodes CDR1 MNHNS and CDR2 SASEGT. The CDR3 consists of 11 residues. The CDR3 nucleotides are TGTGCCAGCACGGGGAACACTGAAGCTTTCTTT. Amino acids: CASTGNTEAFF.

This clone was observed at least ten times. J is TRBJ1-1 and V is TRBV5-1; possibly TRBD1 for D (6 bases). The CDR3 covers 14 residues. Trimming took 1 base from V and 1 from J, leaving 8 bases between them. CDR1 is SGHRS and CDR2 is YFSETQ in the germline V gene. CDR3 sequence: CASSLQGPNTEAFF. For the CDR3, the DNA is TGCGCCAGCAGCTTGCAGGGGCCGAACACTGAAGCTTTCTTT. The whole variable domain, filled in from reference TRBV5-1 and TRBJ1-1, reads KAGVTQTPRYLIKTRGQQVTLSCSPISGHRSVSWYQQTPGQGLQFLFEYFSETQRNKGNFPGRFSGRQFSNSRSEMNVSTLELGDSALYLCASSLQGPNTEAFFGQGTRLTVV.

This clone was seen ten or more times. The chain employs TRBV28 and TRBJ1-2, with D maybe TRBD1 (6 bases). The CDR3 has 13 amino acids. In germline, CDR1 is MDHEN, CDR2 SYDVKM. V was cut by 3 bases and J by 5 bases, with 10 bases left in between. CDR3 in DNA: TGTGCCAGCAGTTTGGCAGGGGAATATGGCTACACCTTC. Translation: CASSLAGEYGYTF.

A note on this clone: Germline is not matched at one junction end, which may reflect a read error. The chain recombines TRBV4-2 with TRBJ1-1; TRBD1 agrees at 9 bases. The CDR3 totals 16 residues. Germline assignment: CDR1 LGHNA and CDR2 YNFKEQ. The CDR3 protein is CASSPRTGAVYTEAFF. The DNA for the CDR3 is TGTGCCAGCAGCCCCCGGACAGGGGCGGTATACACCGAAGCTTTCTTT.

This chain links TRBV6-1 with TRBJ2-1; TRBD2 matches 7 bases. CDR3 length equals 15 residues. Trimming took 7 bases from V and 1 from J; bases not matched to a gene: 7. CDR1 and CDR2 from the germline V gene are MNHNS and SASEGT. CDR3 sequence (DNA): TGTGCCAGCATCGTGACTAGCCTATCCTACAATGAGCAGTTCTTC. Translating it yields CASIVTSLSYNEQFF.

This clone was observed many times. The CDR3 region is CASTQPPTSGRKETQYF. The DNA for the CDR3 is TGTGCCAGCACTCAACCCCCGACTAGCGGGAGGAAAGAGACCCAGTACTTC. The rearrangement uses TRBV28 and TRBJ2-5; 13 bases are a match to TRBD2. The CDR3 sequence is 17 residues long. The ends lost 7 bases at V and 3 bases at J; junction bases unmatched: 11. Germline values: CDR1 MDHEN, CDR2 SYDVKM.

Regarding this clone: Sequence at one end of the junction differs from germline and may be a read error. V is TRBV27 and J is TRBJ2-3, with a tentative D call TRBD1 (5 bases). Germline loops: CDR1 MNHEY, CDR2 SMNVEV (reference sequence). The CDR3 runs to 13 residues. The chain's CDR3 is CASSHRLCDTLYF. CDR3 nucleotide sequence: TGTGCCAGCAGCCACAGGTTATGTGATACGCTGTATTTT.

This clone qualifies as medium-sized (0.01 to 0.1%). The rearrangement links TRBV11-3 to TRBJ2-7; possibly TRBD2 for D (6 bases). The germline CDR1 and CDR2 sequences are SGHNT and YENEEA. The CDR3 consists of 13 residues. The V and J ends lost 5 bases and 6 bases respectively, with 14 bases between them. The CDR3 reads CASSRGITGEQYF. The CDR3 nucleotides read TGTGCCAGCAGCCGCGGGATAACGGGCGAGCAGTACTTC.

This clone was seen at least ten times. Being one base from a much bigger clone, this may be a read error. This chain joins TRBV7-2 and TRBJ1-1, with D hard to call. Germline V gene data show CDR1 as SGHTA and CDR2 as FQGNSA. This CDR3 has 15 residues. V shed 5 bases and J shed 3 bases, with 16 bases lying between them. The CDR3: CASSPRSGRDTEAFF. The CDR3 region has the DNA TGTGCCAGCAGCCCACGTAGTGGTAGGGACACTGAAGCTTTCTTT.

This clone was seen a handful of times. The gene calls are TRBV24-1 and TRBJ2-5; TRBD2 agrees at 9 bases. The germline gives CDR1 KGHDR, CDR2 SFDVKD. J lost 5 bases, V lost 5 bases, and 11 bases had no gene match. The CDR3 loop spans 16 amino acids. CDR3 DNA sequence: TGTGCCACCAGTGGTACGACTAGCGGAGGGGTTGAGACCCAGTACTTC. Protein: CATSGTTSGGVETQYF.

This clone was found many times. The chain employs TRBV29-1 and TRBJ2-7; D possibly corresponds to TRBD1 (6 bases). Per the germline V gene, CDR1 is SQVTM and CDR2 is ANQGSEA. This CDR3 is built from 12 residues. V was shortened by 4 bases and J by 2 bases, with 9 bases between the two germline ends. CDR3 nucleotides: TGCAGCGTTGGAGACAGGACCTACGAGCAGTACTTC. It encodes CSVGDRTYEQYF.

V gene TRBV13 combines with J gene TRBJ1-2; D gene ambiguous. Trimming left V 1 base short and J 3 bases short, with 9 bases between. This CDR3 is 14 amino acids long. The V gene's germline CDR1 is PRHDT and CDR2 FYEKMQ (reference sequence). The CDR3 sequence: CASSLEPEDYGYTF. The CDR3 region has the DNA TGTGCCAGCAGCTTAGAACCAGAAGACTATGGCTACACCTTC.

This clone was seen many times. The rearrangement joins TRBV4-2 to TRBJ1-3, with 9 positions matching TRBD1. CDR3 length equals 17 residues. The V and J ends lost 3 bases and 0 bases, in that order; junction bases with no gene match: 6. Germline values: CDR1 LGHNA, CDR2 YNFKEQ. The CDR3 region is CASSHQGQGVSGNTIYF. Here the CDR3 DNA reads TGTGCCAGCAGCCATCAGGGACAGGGTGTCTCTGGAAACACCATATATTTT.

The table lists this clone with many counts. The V call is TRBV4-2, the J call TRBJ2-7, with 7 bases matching TRBD1. V shed 3 bases, J shed 4 bases, and the junction held 9 bases outside the gene matches. CDR1 is LGHNA, CDR2 YNFKEQ, per germline. This CDR3 has 15 residues. The CDR3 DNA reads as TGTGCCAGCAGCCACCAGGGACAGTCTGGGTACGAGCAGTACTTC. It yields the protein CASSHQGQSGYEQYF.

This clone was counted ten times or more. The chain combines TRBV4-2 with TRBJ2-2, with D perhaps TRBD1 (5 bases). This CDR3 is built from 15 residues. Between the trimmed V and J ends, which lost 2 bases and 6 bases, there was a span of 13 bases. Germline CDR1 reads LGHNA; CDR2 reads YNFKEQ. Here the CDR3 reads CASSQNRFSPGELFF. The DNA for the CDR3 is TGTGCCAGCAGCCAAAACAGGTTCTCCCCCGGGGAGCTGTTTTTT.

This clone has ten or more counts. The chain recombines TRBV9 with TRBJ2-6, with 9 bases matching TRBD1. CDR1 and CDR2 from the germline V gene are SGDLS and YYNGEE. V trimming: 2 bases; J trimming: 2 bases; junction bases outside the gene matches: 11. The CDR3 length is 19 residues. This CDR3 reads CASSVEGQGLLAGANVLTF. CDR3 sequence (DNA): TGTGCCAGCAGCGTGGAGGGACAGGGACTTTTAGCTGGGGCCAACGTCCTGACTTTC.

In this sample, this clone turned up many times. The rearrangement uses TRBV28 and TRBJ2-2; no definite D call. V lost 4 bases, J lost 6 bases, and 9 bases lay in between. This CDR3 has 13 amino acids. The germline gives CDR1 MDHEN, CDR2 SYDVKM. The CDR3 DNA reads TGTGCCAGCAGTTCACACCACCCCGGGGAGCTGTTTTTT. Translation gives CASSSHHPGELFF.

The chain carries TRBV18 and TRBJ1-2; D unclear. Germline values: CDR1 KGHSH, CDR2 LQKENI. This CDR3 has 14 amino acids. V was trimmed by 4 bases and J by 3 bases, leaving 12 bases between them. CDR3 loop: CASSQGAEDYGYTF. CDR3 coding DNA: TGTGCCAGCTCACAAGGAGCAGAAGACTATGGCTACACCTTC.

This clone is judged medium-sized. The V call is TRBV5-1, the J call TRBJ2-7; no clear D. This CDR3 region has 15 residues. Germline lookup yields CDR1 SGHRS and CDR2 YFSETQ. Trimming removed 0 bases from V and 0 bases from J, with 10 bases in between. In DNA, the CDR3 is TGCGCCAGCAGCTTGGTTTCTACCAGCTCCTACGAGCAGTACTTC. Encoded protein: CASSLVSTSSYEQYF.

This clone has a count of ten or more. The CDR3 reads CASSVEAVGNTIYF. The CDR3 region has the DNA TGTGCCAGCAGCGTAGAAGCAGTAGGAAACACCATATATTTT. The chain employs TRBV9 and TRBJ1-3; D remains unclear. Germline CDR1 and CDR2: SGDLS and YYNGEE. Trimming cost V 0 bases and J 4 bases, with 8 bases left between them. This CDR3 is built from 14 residues.

With respect to this clone: Mismatch with germline at one junction end may stem from a read error. This chain links TRBV10-3 with TRBJ1-1; D uncertain. CDR3 length: 15 residues. Germline assignment: CDR1 ENHRY and CDR2 SYGVKD. The CDR3 region has the DNA TGTGCCATCAGTTTGGAGGTGCTAACGAACACTGAAGTTTTCTTT. This codes for CAISLEVLTNTEVFF.

This clone was seen many times. The chain joins TRBV29-1 to TRBJ2-3; tentative D call: TRBD1 (6 bases). V shed 7 bases and J shed 2 bases, with 13 bases lying between them. Germline V gives CDR1 SQVTM, CDR2 ANQGSEA. This CDR3 has 13 amino acids. The CDR3: CSGRQANTDTQYF. The CDR3 nucleotides are TGCAGCGGGCGACAGGCAAACACAGATACGCAGTATTTT.